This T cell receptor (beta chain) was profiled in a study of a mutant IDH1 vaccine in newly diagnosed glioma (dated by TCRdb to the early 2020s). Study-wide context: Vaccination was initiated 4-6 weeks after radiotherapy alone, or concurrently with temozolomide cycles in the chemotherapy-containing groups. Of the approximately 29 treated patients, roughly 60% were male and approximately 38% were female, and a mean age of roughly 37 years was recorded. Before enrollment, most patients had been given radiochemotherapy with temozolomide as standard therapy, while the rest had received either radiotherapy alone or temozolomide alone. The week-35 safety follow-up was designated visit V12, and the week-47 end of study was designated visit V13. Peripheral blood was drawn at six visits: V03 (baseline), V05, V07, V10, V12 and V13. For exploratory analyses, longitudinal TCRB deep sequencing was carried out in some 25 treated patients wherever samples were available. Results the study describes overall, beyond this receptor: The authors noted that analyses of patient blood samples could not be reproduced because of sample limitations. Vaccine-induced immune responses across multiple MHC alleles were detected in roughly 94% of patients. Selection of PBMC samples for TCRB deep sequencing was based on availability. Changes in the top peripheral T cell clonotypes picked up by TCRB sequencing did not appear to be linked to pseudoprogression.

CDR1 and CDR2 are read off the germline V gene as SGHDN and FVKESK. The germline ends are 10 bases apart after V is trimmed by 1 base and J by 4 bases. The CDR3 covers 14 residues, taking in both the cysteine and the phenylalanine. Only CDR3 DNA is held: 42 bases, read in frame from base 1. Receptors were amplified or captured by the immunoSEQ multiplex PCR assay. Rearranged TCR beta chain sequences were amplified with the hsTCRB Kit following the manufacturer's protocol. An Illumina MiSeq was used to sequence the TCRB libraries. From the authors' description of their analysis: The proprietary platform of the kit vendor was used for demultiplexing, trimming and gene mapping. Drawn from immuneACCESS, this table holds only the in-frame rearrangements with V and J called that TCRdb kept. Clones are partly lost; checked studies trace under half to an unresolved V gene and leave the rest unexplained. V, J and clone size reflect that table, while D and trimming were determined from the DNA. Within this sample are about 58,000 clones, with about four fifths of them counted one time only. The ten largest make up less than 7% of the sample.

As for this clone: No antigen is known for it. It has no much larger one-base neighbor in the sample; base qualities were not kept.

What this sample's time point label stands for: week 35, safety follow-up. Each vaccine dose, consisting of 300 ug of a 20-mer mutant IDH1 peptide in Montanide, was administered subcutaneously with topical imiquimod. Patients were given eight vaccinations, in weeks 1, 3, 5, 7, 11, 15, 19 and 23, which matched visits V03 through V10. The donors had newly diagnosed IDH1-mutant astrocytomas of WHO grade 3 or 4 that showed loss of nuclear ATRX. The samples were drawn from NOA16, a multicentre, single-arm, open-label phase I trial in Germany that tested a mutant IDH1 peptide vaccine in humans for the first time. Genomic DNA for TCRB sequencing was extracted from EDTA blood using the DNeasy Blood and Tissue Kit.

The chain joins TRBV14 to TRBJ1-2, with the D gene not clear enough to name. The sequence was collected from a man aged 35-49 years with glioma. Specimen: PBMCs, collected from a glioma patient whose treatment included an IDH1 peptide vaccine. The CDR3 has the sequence CASSQVYSPYGYTF. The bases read TGTGCCAGCAGCCAAGTCTATAGTCCCTATGGCTACACCTTC.